This TCR beta chain was retrieved from a study of cytomegalovirus exposure and HLA in healthy donors (dated by TCRdb to 2016 to 2017). Notes on the research overall: In an earlier analysis of 550 to 750 of the donors, 276 Gb of sequence data and roughly 100 million unique TCR beta sequences from roughly 200 million T cells were reported. The study aimed to test whether cataloging public T cell receptors could reveal signatures of past pathogen exposure. All discovery cohort repertoires had been generated using a single sequencing platform. To predict cytomegalovirus infection status, the study combined high-throughput TCR immunosequencing, statistical association of individual TCRs with disease status, and machine learning. Among about 400 genotyped donors of the cohort, an average of around 250,000 unique TCR beta nucleotide sequences was sequenced per donor, of which roughly 17% were non-productive. Of the 398 genotyped donors, approximately 83% fell in the genetic ancestry cluster associated with self-reported Caucasian donors. In an earlier analysis of more than 550 of the donors, high-throughput TCR beta sequencing was used to judge whether each TCR beta V gene segment behaved as functional or pseudogenic. Four or five DR-DQ haplotypes were handled as single units for association and clustering because linkage in the cohort was strong. The number of typed donors differed by locus: about 620-630 for A, B, C, DRB1 and DQB1; approximately 520 for DQA1; 606 for DPA1; and 400 to 480 for DPB1. Along with the approximately 700-subject first cohort, a separate validation cohort of 120 different subjects was used. HLA typing covered class I and class II loci at four-digit resolution. Donor age, sex, ethnicity and CMV serostatus were compiled alongside the repertoire data. Rather than using new phenotypic data, the later analysis identified candidate immune exposures from TCR beta sequences and from how often those sequences occurred across donors. In a later genetic analysis, genome-wide SNP genotypes for about three fifths of the roughly 670 donors were used, and that subset was treated as a discovery cohort. A later analysis re-analyzed previously published TCR beta repertoires from roughly 630 donors and added high-resolution HLA genotyping to study TCR occurrence patterns. An early release covering about 600 HLA-typed donors comprised roughly 300 gigabases of sequencing data and 65 million to 100 million unique TCR sequences. Using immunosequencing, the study profiled T cell repertoires from 550 to 750 subjects and related those repertoires to cytomegalovirus serostatus. Beyond this particular receptor, the publication reports: When HLA alleles, especially DR and DQ, strongly co-occurred, attributing TCR associations to individual alleles was difficult. Linkage disequilibrium might explain the correlated functional status among segregating V segments, but an unknown experimental factor could not be excluded. A later analysis found that HLA-associated TCR beta chains were more clonally expanded and had lower generation probabilities than equally common non-associated chains. The authors suggested that the approach could potentially be extended to other disease states and immunological phenotypes. Three of the identified cytomegalovirus-associated TCR beta chains were confirmed in vitro to be specific for cytomegalovirus antigens. The 87-base-pair reads could not distinguish some IMGT-functional V segments, including TRBV6-2 and TRBV6-3, so those segments were excluded. CMV serostatus was the only immune exposure information available for the cohort. A later analysis found that most CMV-associated TCR beta chains appeared HLA-restricted, with HLA associations seemingly driven largely by CMV exposure. In a later analysis, several top co-occurrence clusters were reported to appear linked to parvovirus B19, influenza, CMV and Epstein-Barr virus. A cluster of highly shared sequence variants was judged likely to be a technical artifact of the sequencing pipeline. A further reported finding was that TCR beta sequences accurately predicted the HLA-A and HLA-B alleles for most subjects in the first cohort. Because some donors lacked HLA typing at each locus, the association tests relied only on the typed subset. Roughly uniform sequencing depth across donors was assumed in presence/absence analyses, although this assumption may not hold. V-gene and J-gene trimming of TCR beta chains was associated with a missense DCLRE1C variant in a later genetic analysis, and the association was replicated in an independent cohort. Around 16 rarely observed V segments, including chromosome 9 orphons, were excluded from the earlier analysis of a few hundred of the donors because counts were too low. In the study, some 160 TCR beta chains were listed as associated with cytomegalovirus. Cytomegalovirus status was reported to be diagnosed by the classifier with high specificity and sensitivity in both the original and validation cohorts. According to a later genetic analysis, donors in an Asian-associated ancestry cluster had fewer N-insertions in productive TCRs than the roughly 670-donor mean. Only TCR beta chains were sequenced in this cohort, and the absence of alpha or paired-chain data limited detectable features. Across donors, most TCR sequences were observed very rarely, whereas some public TCRs were present in many individuals. At a false discovery rate of 0.05, a later analysis linked around 15,000 TCR beta sequences to specific HLA alleles. A later analysis found that TCR association rates varied across HLA loci, with DRB1 alleles showing the most associated TCRs and HLA-C alleles the fewest. In an earlier analysis of about 600 of the donors, most TCR beta V segments appeared in productive rearrangements about 87% or about 30% of the time, broadly matching IMGT annotations.

Of note for this clone: This clone's antigen is unknown. Within one base of it there is no much larger clone, and no base qualities were kept.

In total, about 650 healthy bone marrow donors made up the cohort. At the time of sampling, every cohort member was nominally healthy, though immune exposures that went unrecorded were likely present. The donor was CMV seronegative and was included in the group of several hundred seronegative cohort members. A peripheral blood sample was collected from each donor, and TCR beta sequencing was performed on peripheral blood mononuclear cells. The Qiagen DNeasy Blood Extraction Kit was used to extract genomic DNA from the blood cell samples. CDR1 SGHNT and CDR2 YYREEE were looked up in the germline V gene (reference sequence). For this chain, trimming is 4 bases at the V end and 7 bases at the J end, and the number of junction bases without a gene match is 8. Including cysteine and phenylalanine, the CDR3 has 14 amino acids. Only the CDR3 DNA is retained, 42 bases long and in frame from the first base.

Library preparation was by the immunoSEQ multiplex PCR assay. For the multiplex PCR, a mixture combining 60 forward primers for TCR Vbeta segments and 13 reverse primers for TCR Jbeta segments was used. The CDR3 region of rearranged TCR beta genes was amplified from genomic DNA with a multiplex PCR assay. On the Illumina HiSeq System, the amplified TCR beta libraries were sequenced as 87-base-pair reads. The authors processed their data as follows. Across the 500 to 700 repertoires, a later analysis counted roughly 84 million unique TCR beta chains, some 11 million of which were shared by at least two donors. Raw reads were error-corrected and collapsed into unique sequences by a nearest-neighbor algorithm in which closely related sequences were merged to remove PCR and sequencing errors. V, D and J gene segments were assigned by aligning CDR3 sequences to IMGT reference sequences. Each retained sequence needed at least a six-nucleotide match to both a V gene segment and a J gene segment. Rearrangements were called productive when the CDR3 lacked stop codons and stayed in frame with V and J; all others were non-productive. CDR3 was defined according to IMGT convention as the region running from the second conserved V-encoded cysteine to the conserved J-encoded phenylalanine. Sequences without an unambiguous match to a single V gene segment were excluded from the earlier analysis of approximately 600 of the donors. In an earlier analysis of some 590 of the donors, a V segment was called functional when productive rearrangements were above 56.7%, and segregating when the standard deviation between donors exceeded 5%. A statistical classification framework was built to diagnose cytomegalovirus status from the catalog of TCR beta chain sequences. In a later analysis, TCR nucleotide sequences were compared against IMGT/GENE-DB human TR gene sequences so that V and J genes could be assigned. The TCRdist pipeline was used in a later analysis to assign CDR3 sequences and most-parsimonious VDJ recombination scenarios. In a later analysis, each TCR beta chain was defined by its CDR3 amino acid sequence together with its V-gene family, and reads lacking a unique V-gene family were excluded. In a later analysis, 450 to 600 highly shared, low-generation-probability nucleotide sequences were removed to address suspected cross-contamination and a sequencing artifact. A later analysis calculated a clonal expansion index for each public chain from normalized within-repertoire ranks of inferred template counts. Generation probabilities in a later analysis came from a VDJ recombination model fitted to out-of-frame rearrangements, and those results were checked against IGoR. In a later analysis, TCR-TCR, TCR-HLA and TCR-CMV co-occurrence was scored with hypergeometric tests, and a repertoire-size bias correction was applied to TCR pairs. To estimate false discovery rates, a later analysis permuted the HLA or CMV assignments 20 times. In a later analysis, co-occurring TCRs were grouped using DBSCAN, with TCRdist sequence similarity added in when clustering inside HLA-allele-positive subsets. Repertoires with fewer than 30,000 or more than 120,000 public chains were left out of co-occurrence clustering, as were four to six repertoires with anomalous nucleotide sharing. As stored in TCRdb, this immuneACCESS dataset retains in-frame rearrangements with V and J assigned. A fraction of the clones does not appear; measured against another copy, unresolved V genes explain less than half of the discrepancy, and the remainder lacks a known reason. V and J calls and clone size are as listed in that table; D and trimming were resolved from the DNA. The table for this sample lists 140,000 to 150,000 clones; around 10% of them were counted only once. Roughly 2% of the sample is taken by the ten largest.

Sequencing was done on a sample of PBMCs. The V gene is TRBV5-4 and the J gene is TRBJ1-2, with 9 junctional bases fitting TRBD1. The sequence came from a man in his fifties in good health and CMV-seronegative. The nucleotides read TGTGCCAGCAGCCTGCAGACAGGGGGTGGTGGCTACACCTTC. Translated, this is CASSLQTGGGGYTF.